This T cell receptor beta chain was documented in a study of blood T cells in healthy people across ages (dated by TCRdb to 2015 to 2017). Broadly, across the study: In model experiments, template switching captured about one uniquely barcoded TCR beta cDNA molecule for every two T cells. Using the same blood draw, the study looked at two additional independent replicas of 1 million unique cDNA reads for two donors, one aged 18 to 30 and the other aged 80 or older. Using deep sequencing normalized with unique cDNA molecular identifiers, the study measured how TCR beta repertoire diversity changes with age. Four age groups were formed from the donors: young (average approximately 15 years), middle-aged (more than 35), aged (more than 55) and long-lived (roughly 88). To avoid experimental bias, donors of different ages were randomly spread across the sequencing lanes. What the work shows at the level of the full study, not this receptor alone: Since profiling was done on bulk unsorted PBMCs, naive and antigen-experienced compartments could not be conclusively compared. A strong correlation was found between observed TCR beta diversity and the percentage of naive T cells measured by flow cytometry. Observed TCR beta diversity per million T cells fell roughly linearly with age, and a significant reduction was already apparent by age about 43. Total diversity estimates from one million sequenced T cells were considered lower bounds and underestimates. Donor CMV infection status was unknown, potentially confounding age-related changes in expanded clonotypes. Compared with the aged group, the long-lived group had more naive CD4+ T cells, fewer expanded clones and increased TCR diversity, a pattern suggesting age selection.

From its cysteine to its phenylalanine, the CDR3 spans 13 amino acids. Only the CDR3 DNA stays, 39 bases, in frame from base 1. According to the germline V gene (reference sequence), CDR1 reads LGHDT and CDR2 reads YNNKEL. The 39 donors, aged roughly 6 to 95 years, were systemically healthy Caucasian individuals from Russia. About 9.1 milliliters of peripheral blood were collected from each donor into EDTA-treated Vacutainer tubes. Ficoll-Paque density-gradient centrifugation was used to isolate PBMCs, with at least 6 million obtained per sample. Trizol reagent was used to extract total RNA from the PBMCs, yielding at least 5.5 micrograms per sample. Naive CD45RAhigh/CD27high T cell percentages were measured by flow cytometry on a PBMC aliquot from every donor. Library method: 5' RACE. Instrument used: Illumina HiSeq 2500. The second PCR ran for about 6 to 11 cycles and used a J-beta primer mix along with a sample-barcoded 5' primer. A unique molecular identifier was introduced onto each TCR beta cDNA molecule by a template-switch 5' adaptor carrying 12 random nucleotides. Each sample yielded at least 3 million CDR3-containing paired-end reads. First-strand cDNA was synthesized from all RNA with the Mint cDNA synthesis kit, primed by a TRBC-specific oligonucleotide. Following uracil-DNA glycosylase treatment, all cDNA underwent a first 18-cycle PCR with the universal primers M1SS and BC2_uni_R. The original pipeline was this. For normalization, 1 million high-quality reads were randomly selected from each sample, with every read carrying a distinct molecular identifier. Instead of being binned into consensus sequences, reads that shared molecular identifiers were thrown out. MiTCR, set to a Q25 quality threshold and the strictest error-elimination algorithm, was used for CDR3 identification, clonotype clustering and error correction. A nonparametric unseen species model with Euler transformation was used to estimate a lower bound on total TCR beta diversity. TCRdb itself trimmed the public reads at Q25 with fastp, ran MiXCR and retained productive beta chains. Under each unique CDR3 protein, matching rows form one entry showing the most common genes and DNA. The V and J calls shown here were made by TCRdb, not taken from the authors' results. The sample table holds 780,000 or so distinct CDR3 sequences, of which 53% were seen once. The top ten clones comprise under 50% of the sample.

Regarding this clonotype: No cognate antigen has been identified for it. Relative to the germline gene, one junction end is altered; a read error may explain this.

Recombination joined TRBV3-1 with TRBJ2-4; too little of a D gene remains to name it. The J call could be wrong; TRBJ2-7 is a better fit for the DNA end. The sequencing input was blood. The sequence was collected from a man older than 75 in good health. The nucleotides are TGTACCAGCAGCCAAGAGGCACGCTACGAGCAGTACTTC. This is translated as CTSSQEARYEQYF.